This TCR beta chain was identified in a study of cytomegalovirus exposure and HLA in healthy donors. V gave up 8 bases and J gave up 0 bases; unmatched junction bases: 1. CDR1 is MRHNA and CDR2 is SNTAGT in the germline V gene. This CDR3 is 14 amino acids long. The primer mix had 60 Vbeta and 13 Jbeta primers. This table comes from immunoSEQ multiplex PCR, and its TCRdb copy is limited to in-frame clones, with some not included. The repertoire holds almost 200,000 clones, with about 80% as singletons. The source is a man younger than 45 in good health and CMV-seronegative. The sample was PBMCs. V is TRBV6-4 and J is TRBJ2-1; 10 nucleotides match TRBD2. The CDR3 sequence: CASSSGSSYNEQFF. CDR3 DNA: TGTGCCAGCTCTAGCGGGAGCTCCTACAATGAGCAGTTCTTC.